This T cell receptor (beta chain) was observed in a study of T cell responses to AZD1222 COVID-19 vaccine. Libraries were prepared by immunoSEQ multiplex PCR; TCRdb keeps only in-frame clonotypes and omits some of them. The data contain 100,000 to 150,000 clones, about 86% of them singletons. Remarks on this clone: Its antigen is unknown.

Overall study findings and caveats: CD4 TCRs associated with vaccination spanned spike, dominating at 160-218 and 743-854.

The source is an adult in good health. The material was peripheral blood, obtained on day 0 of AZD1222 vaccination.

CDR3 sequence: CASSPQDVRRWDEKLFF. The CDR3 DNA is TGTGCCAGCAGCCCACAGGACGTACGGAGGTGGGATGAAAAACTGTTTTTT. The V gene is TRBV9, the J gene TRBJ1-4, with D perhaps matching TRBD1 (5 bases). With 4 bases removed from V and 6 bases from J, the gap between germline ends came to 22 bases. The CDR3 totals 17 residues. CDR1 SGDLS and CDR2 YYNGEE come from the germline V gene.